The 25 T cell receptor beta chains given below trace back to one sample, sequenced in a study of blood T cell repertoires in COVID-19. Here immunoSEQ multiplex PCR was the method, and the copy in TCRdb shows in-frame clones only, minus some. The data hold approximately 450,000 clones, with approximately 90% observed a single time. Sequencing was done on a sample of peripheral blood. The receptors stem from a woman under 40 with acute or convalescent COVID-19.

This clone came up once. The chain couples TRBV5-4 to TRBJ2-5, with 7 bases that match TRBD1. The germline gives CDR1 SGHNT, CDR2 YYREEE (reference sequence). The junction had 8 bases not matched to a gene; V was cut back by 4 bases and J by 2 bases. The length of the CDR3 is 15 residues. The CDR3 here is CASSSQQGLQETQYF. The DNA for the CDR3 is TGTGCCAGCAGCAGCCAACAGGGGCTACAAGAGACCCAGTACTTC.

This chain uses TRBV7-9 with TRBJ2-5; 8 nucleotides agree with TRBD1. Unmatched junction bases numbered 9, after V lost 2 bases and J lost 4 bases. The germline V gene encodes CDR1 SEHNR and CDR2 FQNEAQ (reference sequence). The CDR3 runs 16 residues. For the CDR3, the DNA is TGTGCCAGCAGCTTACAAGACAGGGGAGTGGGAGAGACCCAGTACTTC. It translates to CASSLQDRGVGETQYF.

The chain employs TRBV14 and TRBJ2-5, with a possible D match to TRBD1 (5 bases). The length of the CDR3 is 17 residues. The ends were cut back, 0 bases at V and 6 bases at J, with 20 bases in the middle. From germline, CDR1 is SGHDN and CDR2 FVKESK. CDR3 loop: CASSQDQGVIGLKTQYF. The CDR3 nucleotides read TGTGCCAGCAGCCAAGATCAGGGCGTAATTGGGTTAAAGACCCAGTACTTC.

V gene TRBV25-1 combines with J gene TRBJ2-1; D unclear. CDR1 MGHDK and CDR2 SYGVNS come from the germline V gene. This CDR3 has 16 residues. V shed 2 bases and J shed 0 bases, with 11 bases lying between them. In DNA form, the CDR3 reads TGTGCCAGCAGTGAACAACTACCTAGCTCCTACAATGAGCAGTTCTTC. Translation gives CASSEQLPSSYNEQFF.

The J gene is TRBJ2-5, the V gene TRBV3-1 (or the pseudogene TRBV3-2); tentatively, D is TRBD1 (6 bases). The V gene lost 3 bases and the J gene lost 12 bases, with 11 bases spanning the gap. This CDR3 comprises 11 residues. Germline V lookup: CDR1 LGHDT, CDR2 YNNKEL (reference sequence). This CDR3 reads CASSQTGFKYF. Here the CDR3 DNA reads TGTGCCAGCAGCCAGACAGGTTTTAAGTACTTC.

This rearrangement joins TRBV2 to TRBJ1-6; D perhaps matches TRBD1 (6 bases). This CDR3 is 14 amino acids long. V was shortened by 6 bases and J by 7 bases, with 13 bases between the two germline ends. Germline V gene lookup returns CDR1 SNHLY and CDR2 FYNNEI. CDR3 amino acids: CASSPGEMNSPLHF. For the CDR3, the DNA is TGTGCCAGCAGCCCAGGGGAAATGAATTCACCCCTCCACTTT.

The chain links TRBV9 to TRBJ1-2; tentatively, D is TRBD1 (5 bases). V was cut by 0 bases and J by 8 bases, with 17 bases left in between. Germline V gene sequence: CDR1 SGDLS, CDR2 YYNGEE. There are 15 residues in the CDR3. As DNA, the CDR3 is TGTGCCAGCAGCGTAGGCTGGGGCACTTCTTTCGGCTACACCTTC. Residues: CASSVGWGTSFGYTF. The variable domain in full, completed from reference TRBV9 and TRBJ1-2, reads DSGVTQTPKHLITATGQRVTLRCSPRSGDLSVYWYQQSLDQGLQFLIQYYNGEERAKGNILERFSAQQFPDLHSELNLSSLELGDSALYFCASSVGWGTSFGYTFGSGTRLTVV.

The chain joins TRBV4-2 to TRBJ2-5; D is unresolved. The germline V gene encodes CDR1 LGHNA and CDR2 YNFKEQ. The V and J ends lost 4 bases and 4 bases respectively, with 16 bases between them. The CDR3 consists of 15 residues. The CDR3 DNA follows: TGTGCCAGCAGCCGAGGCGACCGGTTTGGAGAGACCCAGTACTTC. Its protein product is CASSRGDRFGETQYF.

The chain recombines TRBV6-5 with TRBJ2-7, with D unclear. The CDR3 is made up of 11 amino acids. The V and J ends lost 10 bases and 2 bases respectively, with 9 bases between them. CDR1 and CDR2 (germline): MNHEY, SVGAGI. CDR3 sequence (DNA): TGTGCCACCCGACACCCCTACGAGCAGTACTTC. It codes for CATRHPYEQYF.

The rearrangement uses TRBV12-3 or TRBV12-4 and TRBJ1-2; D call uncertain. This CDR3 has 12 residues. The V end lost 6 bases, the J end lost 5 bases, and 10 bases lay between the germline ends. The CDR3 DNA reads TGTGCCAGCAGCTCCAGTCATTATGGCTACACCTTC. Its translation is CASSSSHYGYTF.

The rearrangement uses TRBV7-6 and TRBJ2-2, with 9 bases fitting TRBD1. The V gene end was trimmed by 5 bases and the J gene end by 5 bases; junction bases not matched to a gene: 6. Germline CDR1 reads SGHVS; CDR2 reads FNYEAQ. The CDR3 runs 15 residues. CDR3 DNA: TGTGCCAGCAGCCCCAGACAGGGGGGGACCGGGGAGCTGTTTTTT. It translates to CASSPRQGGTGELFF.

This chain joins TRBV29-1 and TRBJ1-2; 8 nucleotides agree with TRBD1. CDR3 size: 13 residues. Trimming cost V 6 bases and J 8 bases; bases outside gene matches: 11. CDR1 and CDR2 (germline): SQVTM, ANQGSEA. Here the CDR3 reads CSVKDRESHGYTF. The CDR3, as DNA: TGCAGCGTCAAGGACAGGGAATCGCACGGCTACACCTTC.

The chain links TRBV12-5 to TRBJ1-1, with a possible D match to TRBD1 (6 bases). The CDR3 is made up of 15 amino acids. Germline V gene data show CDR1 as LGHNT and CDR2 as FRNRAP. The ends were cut back, 3 bases at V and 3 bases at J, with 14 bases in the middle. The CDR3 loop is CASGLNRDAHTEAFF. DNA of the CDR3: TGTGCTAGTGGTTTAAACAGGGATGCGCACACTGAAGCTTTCTTT.

The chain links TRBV9 to TRBJ2-2; D perhaps matches TRBD2 (5 bases). The length of the CDR3 is 17 residues. Trimming took off 3 bases at V and 0 bases at J, with 15 bases between the two ends. Germline V gene data show CDR1 as SGDLS and CDR2 as YYNGEE. CDR3 nucleotide sequence: TGTGCCAGCAGCGCTCCGTCTGGAGGCTCGAACACCGGGGAGCTGTTTTTT. Translation gives CASSAPSGGSNTGELFF.

This chain connects TRBV3-1 (or the pseudogene TRBV3-2) to TRBJ2-7; maybe TRBD2 (6 bases). Germline CDR1 is LGHDT and CDR2 is YNNKEL (reference sequence). V lost 5 bases and J lost 0, with 8 bases in between. The CDR3 sequence is 13 residues long. The CDR3 coding sequence is TGTGCCAGCAGCGGAGGGTTCTCCTACGAGCAGTACTTC. Protein: CASSGGFSYEQYF.

V gene TRBV15 combines with J gene TRBJ2-1; 11 positions agree with TRBD1. This CDR3 region has 14 residues. CDR1 LNHNV and CDR2 YYDKDF come from the germline V gene (reference sequence). V dropped 5 bases and J dropped 7; count of bases not matched to a gene: 4. The CDR3 region has the DNA TGTGCCACCAGCCGGGACAGGGGGAAGAATGAGCAGTTCTTC. Protein sequence: CATSRDRGKNEQFF.

This chain links TRBV29-1 with TRBJ1-2; D is possibly TRBD1 (5 bases). The germline CDR1 and CDR2 sequences are SQVTM and ANQGSEA. The V gene lost 0 bases and the J gene lost 4 bases, with 9 bases spanning the gap. The CDR3 length is 13 residues. CDR3 DNA sequence: TGCAGCGTTGAAGAGCAGGGAGGCTATGGCTACACCTTC. It is translated as CSVEEQGGYGYTF.

This clone showed up just once. The V call is TRBV11-2, the J call TRBJ1-1; 7 bases are a match to TRBD1. There are 15 residues in the CDR3. V was clipped by 1 base and J by 1 base; unmatched bases: 3. Germline loops: CDR1 SGHAT, CDR2 FQNNGV. Here the CDR3 reads CASSLGTGRNTEAFF. CDR3 bases: TGTGCCAGCAGCTTAGGGACAGGCAGGAACACTGAAGCTTTCTTT.

The rearrangement links TRBV5-4 to TRBJ1-6; D not certain. The length of the CDR3 is 16 residues. The germline gives CDR1 SGHNT, CDR2 YYREEE (reference sequence). V shed 1 base and J shed 8 bases, with 16 bases lying between them. CDR3 sequence reads: CASSLFPGRYDSPLHF. As DNA, the CDR3 is TGTGCCAGCAGCTTGTTCCCGGGTCGTTATGATTCACCCCTCCACTTT.

V usage is TRBV7-8 and J usage is TRBJ1-2, with 7 nucleotides matching TRBD1. Per germline, CDR1 SGHVS and CDR2 FQNEAQ. V lost 4 bases and J lost 0; bases outside the gene matches: 8. CDR3 length: 16 amino acids. CDR3 nucleotide sequence: TGTGCCAGCAGCTCCCGGGACAGAGTAACTAACTATGGCTACACCTTC. Translated, it gives CASSSRDRVTNYGYTF.

This chain connects TRBV11-3 to TRBJ2-2; 11 bases align to TRBD1. J lost 5 bases, V lost 5 bases, and 13 bases had no gene match. The length of the CDR3 is 18 residues. The germline V gene encodes CDR1 SGHNT and CDR2 YENEEA. The CDR3 sequence is CASSLYGQGAFTTGELFF. CDR3 in DNA: TGTGCCAGCAGCCTCTACGGACAGGGGGCCTTTACTACCGGGGAGCTGTTTTTT.

This chain connects TRBV30 to TRBJ2-7; a weak D match, TRBD1 (5 bases). V was pared by 3 bases and J by 5 bases, with 8 bases between. The germline V gene encodes CDR1 GTSNPN and CDR2 SVGIG (reference sequence). There are 11 residues in the CDR3. In DNA, the CDR3 is TGTGCCTGGAGCCAGGGTGACGAGCAGTACTTC. Translation gives CAWSQGDEQYF.

This chain connects TRBV5-4 to TRBJ1-4; no firm D call. V dropped 4 bases and J dropped 0 bases, with 10 bases sitting between them. Germline V lookup: CDR1 SGHNT, CDR2 YYREEE (reference sequence). The CDR3 totals 15 residues. CDR3 coding DNA: TGTGCCAGCAGCCTGACACCTACAACTAATGAAAAACTGTTTTTT. Amino acid sequence: CASSLTPTTNEKLFF.

This clone occurred once. The chain carries TRBV19 and TRBJ2-2; 7 bases are shared with TRBD2. With V trimmed by 7 bases and J by 5 bases, 10 bases remained unmatched. Looked up from germline, CDR1 is LNHDA and CDR2 is SQIVND (reference sequence). The CDR3 sequence is 15 residues long. CDR3 nucleotides: TGTGCCAGTACTATCCGAGCGGGGTCTACCGGGGAGCTGTTTTTT. Protein: CASTIRAGSTGELFF.

The rearrangement uses TRBV2 and TRBJ2-7; possible D gene TRBD2, 6 bases. CDR1 SNHLY and CDR2 FYNNEI come from the germline V gene. This CDR3 comprises 15 residues. V was shortened by 6 bases and J by 1 base, with 16 bases between the two germline ends. This CDR3 is CASSELQEGSYEQYF. Written as DNA, the CDR3 is TGTGCCAGCAGCGAGCTACAGGAGGGTTCCTACGAGCAGTACTTC.